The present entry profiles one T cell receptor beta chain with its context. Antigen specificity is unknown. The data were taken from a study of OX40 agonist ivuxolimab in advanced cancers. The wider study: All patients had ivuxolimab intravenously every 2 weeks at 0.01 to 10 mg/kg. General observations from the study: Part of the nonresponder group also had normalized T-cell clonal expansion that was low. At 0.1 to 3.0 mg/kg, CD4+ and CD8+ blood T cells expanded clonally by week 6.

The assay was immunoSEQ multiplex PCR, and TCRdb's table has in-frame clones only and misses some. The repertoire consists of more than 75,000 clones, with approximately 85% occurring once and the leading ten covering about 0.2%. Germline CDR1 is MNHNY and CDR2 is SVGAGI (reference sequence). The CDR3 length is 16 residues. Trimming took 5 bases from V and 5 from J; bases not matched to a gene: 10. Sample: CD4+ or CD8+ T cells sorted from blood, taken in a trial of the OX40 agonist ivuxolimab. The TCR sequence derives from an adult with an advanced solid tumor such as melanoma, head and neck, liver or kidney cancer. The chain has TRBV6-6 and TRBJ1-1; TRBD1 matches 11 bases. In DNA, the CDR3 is TGTGCCAGCAGTACGCCTTGGACAGGGGGCTTAACTGAAGCTTTCTTT. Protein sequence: CASSTPWTGGLTEAFF.